Listed here are 30 T cell receptor beta chains from one sample, sequenced in a study of regulatory T cells in long-lasting Graves disease. Time point indicated: persistent/refractory GD, antithyroid drugs over 5 years with positive TRAb. PBMC-extracted RNA yielded the TCR library. For TCR beta, libraries came from iRepertoire HTBI primers and Arm-PCR of CDR3 regions. MiXCR, applied by TCRdb to the multiplex PCR reads, yields one record per CDR3 protein. The sample includes approximately 360,000 distinct CDR3 sequences, roughly 25% of them seen just once. The sample consisted of peripheral blood mononuclear cells (PBMCs), taken when the disease was refractory, from a patient treated with antithyroid drugs. The receptors originated from a middle-aged woman with Graves disease.

This clonotype appeared many times. This chain connects TRBV2 to TRBJ1-1; a possible D gene is TRBD1 (6 bases). Germline values: CDR1 SNHLY, CDR2 FYNNEI. The CDR3 sequence is 14 residues long. Trimming took 6 bases from V and 0 from J, leaving 11 bases between them. This chain's CDR3 is CASRRDTLNTEAFF. As DNA, the CDR3 is TGTGCCAGCAGGAGGGACACTTTGAACACTGAAGCTTTCTTT.

Worth noting for this clonotype: This may stem from a read error, because a much larger clone lies one nucleotide away. V is TRBV6-2 or TRBV6-3 and J is TRBJ2-7; a possible D gene is TRBD2 (6 bases). The CDR3 spans 15 residues. V lost 6 bases to trimming and J lost 7 bases, with 22 bases between them. CDR1 is MNHEY and CDR2 is SVGEGT in the germline V gene. The CDR3 sequence: CASRPTGGAPGEQYF. CDR3 DNA: TGTGCCAGCAGACCGACTGGCGGGGCTCCGGGGGAGCAGTACTTC.

The rearrangement uses TRBV2 and TRBJ2-7; a weak D match, TRBD2 (7 bases). Germline V lookup: CDR1 SNHLY, CDR2 FYNNEI. The V and J ends lost 5 bases and 7 bases respectively, with 21 bases between them. This CDR3 is 15 amino acids long. CDR3 protein: CASSSEAGGPGEQYF. CDR3 DNA sequence: TGTGCCAGCAGTAGTGAAGCCGGGGGGCCGGGGGAGCAGTACTTC.

The CDR3 DNA reads TGTGCCAGCAGCCCTCGTCGACAGGGGACTTATAGCAATCAGCCCCAGCATTTT. It encodes CASSPRRQGTYSNQPQHF. The chain employs TRBV6-1 and TRBJ1-5; TRBD1 agrees at 8 bases. CDR3 length: 18 residues. Trimming removed 6 bases from V and 0 bases from J; junction bases left unmatched: 13. Germline CDR1 is MNHNS and CDR2 is SASEGT.

This clonotype was found many times. V is TRBV28 and J is TRBJ1-1; D call uncertain. The CDR3 runs 15 residues. Trimming shortened V by 0 bases and J by 6 bases, and 14 bases separated the two germline ends. Germline-derived CDR1 and CDR2 are MDHEN and SYDVKM. This chain's CDR3 is CASSLWRKSKSEAFF. CDR3 nucleotides: TGTGCCAGCAGTTTATGGCGCAAATCCAAATCTGAAGCTTTCTTT. Looking up the rest from reference TRBV28 and TRBJ1-1 gives the full variable domain: DVKVTQSSRYLVKRTGEKVFLECVQDMDHENMFWYRQDPGLGLRLIYFSYDVKMKEKGDIPEGYSVSREKKERFSLILESASTNQTSMYLCASSLWRKSKSEAFFGQGTRLTVV.

The rearrangement joins TRBV12-3 or TRBV12-4 to TRBJ2-1, with no clear D. V lost 5 bases and J 5 bases, leaving 13 bases between the germline ends. CDR3 length equals 14 residues. As DNA, the CDR3 is TGTGCCAGCAGTATGTCGTTCGGCAACAATGAGCAGTTCTTC. Translation: CASSMSFGNNEQFF.

For this clonotype: A read error is possible here, since a much larger clone lies one base away. This chain uses TRBV5-1 with TRBJ1-1; no reliable D call. Germline V gene data show CDR1 as SGHRS and CDR2 as YFSETQ. The CDR3 totals 11 residues. CDR3 residues: CASGLPPRPFF. CDR3 sequence (DNA): TGCGCCAGCGGCTTGCCCCCGCGCCCTTTCTTT.

The rearrangement uses TRBV28 and TRBJ2-5; D may match TRBD1 or TRBD2 (5 bases each). The CDR3 contains 13 residues. CDR1 is MDHEN and CDR2 is SYDVKM in the germline V gene. Deletions cut 3 bases from V and 5 bases from J, with 10 bases between. CDR3 region: CASSFRWGETQYF. The CDR3 region has the DNA TGTGCCAGCAGTTTCCGCTGGGGGGAGACCCAGTACTTC.

This clonotype was counted many times. V and J are TRBV28 and TRBJ1-4, with TRBD1 matching 7 bases. This CDR3 spans 13 amino acids. After removal of 7 bases from V and 8 bases from J, the junction contained 7 bases not matched to a gene. Germline CDR1 and CDR2: MDHEN and SYDVKM. CDR3 protein: CASNPGGEEKLFF. CDR3 DNA sequence: TGTGCCAGCAATCCAGGGGGAGAAGAAAAACTGTTTTTT.

This clonotype was recorded many times. The V call is TRBV12-3 or TRBV12-4, the J call TRBJ1-2; D is unclear. This CDR3 comprises 14 residues. Trimming removed 1 base from V and 4 bases from J, with 10 bases in between. The CDR3 nucleotides read TGTGCCAGCAGTTTAGGGATATCTGGCTATGGCTACACCTTC. Protein product: CASSLGISGYGYTF.

The chain joins TRBV14 to TRBJ1-6; D remains ambiguous. V was trimmed by 4 bases and J by 9 bases, leaving 16 bases between them. The CDR3 is 15 residues long. CDR1 SGHDN and CDR2 FVKESK come from the germline V gene. The CDR3 DNA is TGTGCCAGCAGCCGGACCCTTGTAGGTGGTTCACCCCTCCACTTT. Protein: CASSRTLVGGSPLHF.

About this clonotype: A much larger clone lies a single base off, so this may be a read error. The chain uses TRBV6-9 and TRBJ1-1, with TRBD1 matching 7 bases. CDR1 is MNHGY and CDR2 is SVAAGI in the germline V gene. The CDR3 covers 14 residues. The CDR3: CASARDRMNAEAFF. The DNA for the CDR3 is TGTGCCAGCGCGAGGGACAGAATGAACGCTGAAGCTTTCTTT.

The V call is TRBV28, the J call TRBJ1-3; 8 bases map to TRBD1. The length of the CDR3 is 14 residues. V lost 6 bases and J lost 4; bases outside the gene matches: 5. CDR1 MDHEN and CDR2 SYDVKM come from the germline V gene. DNA of the CDR3: TGTGCCAGCAGACCAGGGGGCACCGGAAACACCATATATTTT. As protein: CASRPGGTGNTIYF.

This clonotype was recorded a few times. V is TRBV20-1 and J is TRBJ2-7; TRBD1 matches 7 bases. V shed 1 base, J shed 6 bases, and the junction held 9 bases outside the gene matches. CDR1 and CDR2 from the germline V gene are DFQATT and SNEGSKA (reference sequence). The CDR3 is made up of 14 amino acids. The DNA of the CDR3 is TGCAGTGCTAGAGGACAGGGCAAAAGAGGCGAGCAGTACTTC. Protein product: CSARGQGKRGEQYF.

V gene TRBV7-2 combines with J gene TRBJ1-5; D ambiguous. Germline lookup yields CDR1 SGHTA and CDR2 FQGNSA. This CDR3 spans 15 amino acids. Trimming took off 5 bases at V and 7 bases at J, with 18 bases between the two ends. The CDR3 loop reads CASSPAFAGLQPQHF. The CDR3 nucleotides read TGTGCCAGCAGCCCAGCCTTTGCGGGATTGCAGCCCCAGCATTTT.

The rearrangement uses TRBV24-1 and TRBJ2-7, with D unresolved. The CDR3 spans 12 residues. V gave up 6 bases and J gave up 6 bases, with 11 bases separating them. Germline lookup yields CDR1 KGHDR and CDR2 SFDVKD. The CDR3 sequence is CATSRGPSEQYF. Here the CDR3 DNA reads TGTGCCACCAGTAGAGGCCCTTCCGAGCAGTACTTC.

On this clonotype: A far larger clone is only one base removed, so a read error is likely. The CDR3 region has the DNA TGTGCCAGTCGACGAAAAAAAATCTCCTACGAGCAGTACTTC. As protein: CASRRKKISYEQYF. The J gene is TRBJ2-7, the V gene TRBV11-2, with D hard to call. CDR1 is SGHAT and CDR2 is FQNNGV in the germline V gene. The CDR3 sequence is 14 residues long. The V end lost 9 bases, the J end lost 0 bases, and 15 bases lay between the germline ends.

This clonotype was seen many times. The rearrangement uses TRBV2 and TRBJ1-4; D unresolved. With 10 bases removed from V and 7 bases from J, the gap between germline ends came to 13 bases. Germline CDR1 SNHLY, CDR2 FYNNEI. The CDR3 length is 12 residues. The CDR3 loop is CATRPEGEKLFF. For the CDR3, the DNA is TGTGCCACCCGCCCGGAAGGTGAAAAACTGTTTTTT.

This clonotype was counted at least ten times. This chain links TRBV24-1 with TRBJ2-7, with D unresolved. V was shortened by 4 bases and J by 2 bases, with 8 bases between the two germline ends. CDR3 length equals 13 residues. Per germline, CDR1 KGHDR and CDR2 SFDVKD. CDR3: CATSEGTPYEQYF. The CDR3, as DNA: TGTGCCACCAGTGAGGGTACACCCTACGAGCAGTACTTC.

A few counts support this clonotype. The rearrangement uses TRBV28 and TRBJ2-1; 14 bases align to TRBD2. Germline V lookup: CDR1 MDHEN, CDR2 SYDVKM. V was clipped by 5 bases and J by 3 bases; unmatched bases: 9. This CDR3 has 18 residues. CDR3 nucleotide sequence: TGTGCCAGCAGTCCAATGGGACTAGCGGGAGTGGGCTACAATGAGCAGTTCTTC. Its translation: CASSPMGLAGVGYNEQFF.

To note about this clonotype: One end of the junction fails to match germline, which may point to a read error. This sequence joins TRBV5-1 and TRBJ2-2; D is uncertain. Germline V gene lookup returns CDR1 SGHRS and CDR2 YFSETQ. The CDR3 consists of 15 residues. CDR3 protein: CASSLVALNSGELFF. The CDR3 coding sequence is TGCGCCAGCAGCTTGGTCGCACTCAACAGCGGGGAGCTGTTTTTT.

The V gene is TRBV6-1, the J gene TRBJ2-7; D gene ambiguous. Trimming shortened V by 4 bases and J by 3 bases, and 7 bases separated the two germline ends. Germline lookup yields CDR1 MNHNS and CDR2 SASEGT. The CDR3 consists of 12 residues. CDR3 residues: CASSGALYEQYF. DNA of the CDR3: TGTGCCAGCAGTGGAGCCCTCTACGAGCAGTACTTC.

This clonotype has at least ten counts. V is TRBV29-1 and J is TRBJ1-5; D uncertain. Trimming left V 7 bases short and J 0 bases short, with 7 bases between. The length of the CDR3 is 12 residues. Germline V gene data show CDR1 as SQVTM and CDR2 as ANQGSEA. The CDR3 here is CSAQASNQPQHF. The CDR3 coding sequence is TGCAGCGCCCAGGCTAGCAATCAGCCCCAGCATTTT.

This clonotype was detected a few times. This chain uses TRBV28 with TRBJ2-3; 8 nucleotides match TRBD2. CDR1 and CDR2 (germline): MDHEN, SYDVKM. V lost 6 bases to trimming and J lost 5 bases; unmatched junction nucleotides: 19. The CDR3 spans 18 residues. The CDR3 sequence is CASSREREWYLSRDTQYF. Here the CDR3 DNA reads TGTGCCAGCAGCCGTGAGCGGGAGTGGTACTTGAGTCGAGATACGCAGTATTTT.

The V and J genes are TRBV28 and TRBJ2-1, with D unresolved. Germline V gene sequence: CDR1 MDHEN, CDR2 SYDVKM. V dropped 6 bases and J dropped 3 bases, with 12 bases sitting between them. The CDR3 spans 14 residues. DNA of the CDR3: TGTGCCAGCAGCCTCACTACCAACTACAATGAGCAGTTCTTC. Amino acid sequence: CASSLTTNYNEQFF.

The rearrangement uses TRBV6-2 or TRBV6-3 and TRBJ2-2, with D tentatively TRBD1 (5 bases). V dropped 0 bases and J dropped 4 bases, with 12 bases sitting between them. In germline, CDR1 is MNHEY, CDR2 SVGEGT. The CDR3 contains 16 residues. The CDR3 DNA follows: TGTGCCAGCAGTTACTCGTCAGCCAGGGCCACCGGGGAGCTGTTTTTT. Translation: CASSYSSARATGELFF.

This clonotype has at least ten counts. V usage is TRBV27 and J usage is TRBJ2-2; D gene ambiguous. The CDR3 runs to 13 residues. Per the germline V gene, CDR1 is MNHEY and CDR2 is SMNVEV (reference sequence). V lost 2 bases, J lost 3 bases, and 4 bases lay in between. The CDR3 sequence: CASSLMYTGELFF. In DNA form, the CDR3 reads TGTGCCAGCAGTTTAATGTACACCGGGGAGCTGTTTTTT.

This clonotype was seen many times. The rearrangement links TRBV29-1 to TRBJ1-1, with unresolved D. Per germline, CDR1 SQVTM and CDR2 ANQGSEA. V lost 1 base and J lost 4, with 7 bases in between. The CDR3 length is 12 residues. The CDR3 bases are TGCAGCGTTGAAGGGTGGAGCACTGAAGCTTTCTTT. Protein product: CSVEGWSTEAFF.

For this clonotype: It differs at one base from a far larger clone, so likely a read error. V gene TRBV28 combines with J gene TRBJ2-1; possibly TRBD1 or TRBD2 for D (5 bases each). Germline V gene lookup returns CDR1 MDHEN and CDR2 SYDVKM. The CDR3 sequence is 15 residues long. In DNA, the CDR3 is TGTGCCAGCAGGGAACCCCGGGACCTCCAAGAGACCCAGTGCTTC. This encodes CASREPRDLQETQCF. Full variable domain (missing parts from reference TRBV28 and TRBJ2-1): DVKVTQSSRYLVKRTGEKVFLECVQDMDHENMFWYRQDPGLGLRLIYFSYDVKMKEKGDIPEGYSVSREKKERFSLILESASTNQTSMYLCASREPRDLQETQCFGPGTRLTVL.

The sample holds many counts of this clonotype. This chain uses TRBV20-1 with TRBJ2-5; TRBD2 matches 11 bases. Looked up from germline, CDR1 is DFQATT and CDR2 is SNEGSKA (reference sequence). There are 15 residues in the CDR3. V lost 0 bases and J lost 4; bases outside the gene matches: 4. CDR3: CSARDSSGRIETQYF. The CDR3 DNA sequence: TGCAGTGCTAGAGATTCTAGCGGGAGGATAGAGACCCAGTACTTC.